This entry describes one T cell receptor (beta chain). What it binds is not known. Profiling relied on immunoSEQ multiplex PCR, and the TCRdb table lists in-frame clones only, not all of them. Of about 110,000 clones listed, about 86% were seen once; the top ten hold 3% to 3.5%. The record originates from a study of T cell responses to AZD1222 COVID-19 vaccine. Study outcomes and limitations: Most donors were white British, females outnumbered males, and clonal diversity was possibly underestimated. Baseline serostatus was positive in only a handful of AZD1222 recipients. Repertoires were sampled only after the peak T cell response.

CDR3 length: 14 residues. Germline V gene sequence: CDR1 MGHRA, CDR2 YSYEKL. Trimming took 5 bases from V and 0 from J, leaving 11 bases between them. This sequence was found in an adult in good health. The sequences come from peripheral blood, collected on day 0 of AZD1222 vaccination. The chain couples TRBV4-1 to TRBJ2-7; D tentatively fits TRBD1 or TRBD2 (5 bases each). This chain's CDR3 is CASSWDRSSYEQYF. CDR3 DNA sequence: TGCGCCAGCAGCTGGGACCGTAGCTCCTACGAGCAGTACTTC.